This record looks at one TCR beta chain sequence and its context. The sample comes from a study of blood T cell repertoires in COVID-19. As for the study in general: T cells, B-cell-depleted T cells, or PBMCs provided the cDNA or gDNA that served as material.

Recovery among Cohort 3 donors was established by two negative PCRs, clearance, or symptom resolution. Generated by immunoSEQ multiplex PCR, the TCRdb table keeps only in-frame clones and is missing some. The sample lists approximately 300,000 clones; 86% were seen once. This CDR3 is built from 17 residues. This sequence originates from a woman aged 18-29 years who had recovered from COVID-19. The sequenced sample consisted of PBMCs or T cells enriched from blood (not recorded which). The genes are TRBV21-1 and TRBJ2-1; the DNA was not compared with TRBD2, the D call given in the table. TRBV21-1 is termed a pseudogene. The CDR3 DNA sequence: TGTGCCAGCAACCAAGAGGAGGGAAAGCCCCTTTATCTGGAGCAGTTCTTC. Encoded protein: CASNQEEGKPLYLEQFF.